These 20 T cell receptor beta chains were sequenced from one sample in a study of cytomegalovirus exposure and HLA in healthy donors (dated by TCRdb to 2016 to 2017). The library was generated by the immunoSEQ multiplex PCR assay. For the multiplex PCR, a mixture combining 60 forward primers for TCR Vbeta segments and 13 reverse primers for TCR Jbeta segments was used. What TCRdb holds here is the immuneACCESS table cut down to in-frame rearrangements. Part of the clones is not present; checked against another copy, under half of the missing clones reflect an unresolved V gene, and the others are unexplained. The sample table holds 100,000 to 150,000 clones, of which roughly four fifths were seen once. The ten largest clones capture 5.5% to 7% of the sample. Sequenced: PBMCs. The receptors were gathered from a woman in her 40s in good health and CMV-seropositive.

CDR3 residues: CASSSSGTASYNEQFF. CDR3 in DNA: TGTGCCAGCAGCTCCTCCGGGACAGCCTCCTACAATGAGCAGTTCTTC. The rearrangement uses TRBV7-9 and TRBJ2-1, with 7 nucleotides matching TRBD1. With 4 bases clipped from V and 0 bases from J, the junction kept 6 bases outside the gene matches. The germline gives CDR1 SEHNR, CDR2 FQNEAQ (reference sequence). The length of the CDR3 is 16 residues.

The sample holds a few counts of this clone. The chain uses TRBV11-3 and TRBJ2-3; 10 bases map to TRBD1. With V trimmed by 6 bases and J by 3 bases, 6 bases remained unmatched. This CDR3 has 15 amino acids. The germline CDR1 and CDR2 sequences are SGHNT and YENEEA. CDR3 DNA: TGTGCCAGCAGTTCTAGGACAGGGGGAACAGATACGCAGTATTTT. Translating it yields CASSSRTGGTDTQYF.

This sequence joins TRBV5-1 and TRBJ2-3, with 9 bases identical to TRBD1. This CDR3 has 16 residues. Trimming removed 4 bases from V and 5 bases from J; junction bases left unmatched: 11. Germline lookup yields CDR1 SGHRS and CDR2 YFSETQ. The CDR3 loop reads CASSATGGTGIDTQYF. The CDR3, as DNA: TGCGCCAGCAGCGCTACCGGCGGGACAGGGATAGATACGCAGTATTTT. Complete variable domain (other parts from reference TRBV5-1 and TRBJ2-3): KAGVTQTPRYLIKTRGQQVTLSCSPISGHRSVSWYQQTPGQGLQFLFEYFSETQRNKGNFPGRFSGRQFSNSRSEMNVSTLELGDSALYLCASSATGGTGIDTQYFGPGTRLTVL.

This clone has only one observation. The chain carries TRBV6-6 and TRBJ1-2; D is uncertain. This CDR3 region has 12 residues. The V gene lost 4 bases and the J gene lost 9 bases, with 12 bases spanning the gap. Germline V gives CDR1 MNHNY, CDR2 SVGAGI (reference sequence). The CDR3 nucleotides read TGTGCCAGCAGTTCCCAGGTCGGGAGCTACACCTTC. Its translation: CASSSQVGSYTF.

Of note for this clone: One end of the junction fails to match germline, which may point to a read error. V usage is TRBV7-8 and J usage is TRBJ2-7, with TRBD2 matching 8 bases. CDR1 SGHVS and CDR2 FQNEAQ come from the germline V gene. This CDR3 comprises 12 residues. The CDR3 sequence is CASSLGGRAGDF. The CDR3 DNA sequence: TGTGCCAGCAGCTTAGGGGGACGAGCGGGGGACTTC.

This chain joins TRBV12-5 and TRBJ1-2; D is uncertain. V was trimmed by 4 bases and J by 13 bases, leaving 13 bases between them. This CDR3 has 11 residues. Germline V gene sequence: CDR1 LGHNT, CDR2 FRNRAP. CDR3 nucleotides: TGTGCTAGTGGTTGGGAGGTTTTAAGCACCTTC. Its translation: CASGWEVLSTF.

The CDR3 nucleotides are TGTGCCAGCAGCTCCGGACAGCCTGGGGATTCACCCCTCCACTTT. Residues: CASSSGQPGDSPLHF. The V call is TRBV11-2, the J call TRBJ1-6, with a tentative D call TRBD1 (6 bases). Germline CDR1 reads SGHAT; CDR2 reads FQNNGV. The CDR3 covers 15 residues. Trimming removed 4 bases at V and 8 bases at J, with 15 bases between.

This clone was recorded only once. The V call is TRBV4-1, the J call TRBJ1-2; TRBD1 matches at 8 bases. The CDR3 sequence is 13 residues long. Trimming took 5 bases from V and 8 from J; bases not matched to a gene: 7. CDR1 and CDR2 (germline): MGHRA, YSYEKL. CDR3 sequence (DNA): TGCGCCAGCAGCGGACAGGGCACGTCGGGCTACACCTTC. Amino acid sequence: CASSGQGTSGYTF.

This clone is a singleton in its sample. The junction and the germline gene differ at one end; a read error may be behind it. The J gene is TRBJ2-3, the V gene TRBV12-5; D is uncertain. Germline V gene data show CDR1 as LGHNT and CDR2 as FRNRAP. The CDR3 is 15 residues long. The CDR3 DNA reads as TGTGCTAGTGGTTTGGACGGAGAAGGCACAAATACGCAGTATTTT. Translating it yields CASGLDGEGTNTQYF. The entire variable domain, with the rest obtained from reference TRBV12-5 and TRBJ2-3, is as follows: DARVTQTPRHKVTEMGQEVTMRCQPILGHNTVFWYRQTMMQGLELLAYFRNRAPLDDSGMPKDRFSAEMPDATLATLKIQPSEPRDSAVYFCASGLDGEGTNTQYFGPGTRLTVL.

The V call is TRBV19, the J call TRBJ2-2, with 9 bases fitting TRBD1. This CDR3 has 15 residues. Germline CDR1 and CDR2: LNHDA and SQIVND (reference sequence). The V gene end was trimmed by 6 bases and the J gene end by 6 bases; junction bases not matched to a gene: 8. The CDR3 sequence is CASRTTGGLAGELFF. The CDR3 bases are TGTGCCAGTAGGACCACAGGGGGCTTGGCCGGGGAGCTGTTTTTT.

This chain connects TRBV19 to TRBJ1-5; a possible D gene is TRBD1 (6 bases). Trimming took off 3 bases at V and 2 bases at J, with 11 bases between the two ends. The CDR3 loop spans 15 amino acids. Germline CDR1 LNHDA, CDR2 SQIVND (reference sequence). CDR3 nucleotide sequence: TGTGCCAGTAGTATCGGGGGGCCCGGCAATCAGCCCCAGCATTTT. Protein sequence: CASSIGGPGNQPQHF.

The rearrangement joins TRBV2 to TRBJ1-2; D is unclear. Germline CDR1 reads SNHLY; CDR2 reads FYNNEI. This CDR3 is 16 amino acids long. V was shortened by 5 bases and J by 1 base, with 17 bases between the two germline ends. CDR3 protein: CASSPLLRVSNYGYTF. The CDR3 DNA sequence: TGTGCCAGCAGTCCCCTTCTGCGGGTTAGTAACTATGGCTACACCTTC.

The CDR3 region is CAGGFQETQYF. CDR3 nucleotides: TGTGCAGGAGGTTTTCAAGAGACCCAGTACTTC. This rearrangement joins TRBV2 to TRBJ2-5; a weak D match, TRBD2 (5 bases). The CDR3 consists of 11 residues. Looked up from germline, CDR1 is SNHLY and CDR2 is FYNNEI.

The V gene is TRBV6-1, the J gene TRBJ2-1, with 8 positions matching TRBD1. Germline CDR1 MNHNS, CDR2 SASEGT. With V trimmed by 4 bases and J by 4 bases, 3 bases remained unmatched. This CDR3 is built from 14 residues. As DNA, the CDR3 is TGTGCCAGCAGTGCCAGGGGGCTTTACAATGAGCAGTTCTTC. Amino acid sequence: CASSARGLYNEQFF.

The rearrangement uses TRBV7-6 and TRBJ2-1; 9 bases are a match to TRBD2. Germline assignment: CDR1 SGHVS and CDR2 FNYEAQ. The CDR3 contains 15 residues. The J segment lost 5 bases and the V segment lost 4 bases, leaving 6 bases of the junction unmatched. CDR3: CASSYSSGGNNEQFF. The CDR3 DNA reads TGTGCCAGCAGCTACTCCAGCGGGGGGAACAATGAGCAGTTCTTC.

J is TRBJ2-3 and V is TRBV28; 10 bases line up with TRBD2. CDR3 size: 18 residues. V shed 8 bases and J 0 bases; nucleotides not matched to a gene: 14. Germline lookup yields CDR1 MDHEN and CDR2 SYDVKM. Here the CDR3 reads CASFEVAGGRTSTDTQYF. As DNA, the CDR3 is TGTGCCAGCTTCGAGGTAGCGGGGGGACGAACTAGCACAGATACGCAGTATTTT. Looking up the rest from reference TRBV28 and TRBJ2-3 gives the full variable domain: DVKVTQSSRYLVKRTGEKVFLECVQDMDHENMFWYRQDPGLGLRLIYFSYDVKMKEKGDIPEGYSVSREKKERFSLILESASTNQTSMYLCASFEVAGGRTSTDTQYFGPGTRLTVL.

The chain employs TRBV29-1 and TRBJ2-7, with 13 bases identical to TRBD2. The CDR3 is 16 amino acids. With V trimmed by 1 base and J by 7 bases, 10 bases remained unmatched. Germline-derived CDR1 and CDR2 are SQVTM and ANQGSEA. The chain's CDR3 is CSVEGANGTSGEEQYF. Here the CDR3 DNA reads TGCAGCGTTGAAGGGGCTAACGGGACTAGCGGGGAAGAGCAGTACTTC.

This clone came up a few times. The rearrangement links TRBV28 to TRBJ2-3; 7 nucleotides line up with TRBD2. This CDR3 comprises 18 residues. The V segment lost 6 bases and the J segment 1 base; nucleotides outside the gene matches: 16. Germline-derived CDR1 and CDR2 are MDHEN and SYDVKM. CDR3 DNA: TGTGCCAGCAGCCTGGGGCGGGAGCGAGGGTGGGGCACAGATACGCAGTATTTT. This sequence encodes CASSLGRERGWGTDTQYF.

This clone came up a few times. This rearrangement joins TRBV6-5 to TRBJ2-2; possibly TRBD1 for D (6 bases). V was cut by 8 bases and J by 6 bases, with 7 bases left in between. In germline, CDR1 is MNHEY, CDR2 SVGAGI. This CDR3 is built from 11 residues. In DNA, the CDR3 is TGTGCCAGCCGGACAGCCGGGGAGCTGTTTTTT. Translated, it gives CASRTAGELFF.

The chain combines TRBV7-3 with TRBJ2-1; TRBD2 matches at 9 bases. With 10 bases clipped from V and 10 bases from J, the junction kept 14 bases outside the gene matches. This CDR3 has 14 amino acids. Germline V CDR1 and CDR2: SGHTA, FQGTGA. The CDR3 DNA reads TGTGCCACCACCGGGACTAGCAAGTTTGGGGAGCAGTTCTTC. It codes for CATTGTSKFGEQFF.